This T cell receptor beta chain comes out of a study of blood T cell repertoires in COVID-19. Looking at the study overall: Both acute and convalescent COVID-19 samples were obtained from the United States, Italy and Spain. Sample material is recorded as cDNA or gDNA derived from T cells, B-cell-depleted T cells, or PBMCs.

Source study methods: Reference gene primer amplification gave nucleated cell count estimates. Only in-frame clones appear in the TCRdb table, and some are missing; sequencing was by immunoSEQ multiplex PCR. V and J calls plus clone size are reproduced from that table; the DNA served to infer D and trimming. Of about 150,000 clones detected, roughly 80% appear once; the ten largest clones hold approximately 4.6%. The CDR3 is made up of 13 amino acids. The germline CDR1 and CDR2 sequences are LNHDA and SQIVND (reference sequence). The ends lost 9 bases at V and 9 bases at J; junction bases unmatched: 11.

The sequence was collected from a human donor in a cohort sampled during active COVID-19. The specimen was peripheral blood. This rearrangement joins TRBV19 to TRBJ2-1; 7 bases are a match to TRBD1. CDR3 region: CASRGLASGEQFF. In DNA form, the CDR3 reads TGTGCCAGCAGGGGGTTGGCATCGGGTGAGCAGTTCTTC. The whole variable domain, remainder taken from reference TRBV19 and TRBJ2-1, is DGGITQSPKYLFRKEGQNVTLSCEQNLNHDAMYWYRQDPGQGLRLIYYSQIVNDFQKGDIAEGYSVSREKKESFPLTVTSAQKNPTAFYLCASRGLASGEQFFGPGTRLTVL.